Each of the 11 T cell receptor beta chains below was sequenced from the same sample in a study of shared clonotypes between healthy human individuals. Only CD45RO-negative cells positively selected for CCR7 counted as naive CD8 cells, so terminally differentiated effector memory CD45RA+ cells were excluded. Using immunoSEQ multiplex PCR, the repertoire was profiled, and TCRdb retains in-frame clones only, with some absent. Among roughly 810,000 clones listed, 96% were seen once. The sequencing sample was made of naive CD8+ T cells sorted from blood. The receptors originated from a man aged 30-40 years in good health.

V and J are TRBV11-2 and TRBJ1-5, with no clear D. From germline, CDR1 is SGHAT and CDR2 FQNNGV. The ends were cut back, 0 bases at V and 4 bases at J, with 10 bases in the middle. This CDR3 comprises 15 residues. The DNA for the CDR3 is TGTGCCAGCAGCTTAGAAGCTATGGCTAATCAGCCCCAGCATTTT. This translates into CASSLEAMANQPQHF.

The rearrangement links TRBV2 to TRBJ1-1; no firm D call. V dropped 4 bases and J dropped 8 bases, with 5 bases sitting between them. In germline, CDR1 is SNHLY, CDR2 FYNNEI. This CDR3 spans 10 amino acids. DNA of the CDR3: TGTGCCAGCAGTGGGGTCGAAGCTTTCTTT. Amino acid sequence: CASSGVEAFF.

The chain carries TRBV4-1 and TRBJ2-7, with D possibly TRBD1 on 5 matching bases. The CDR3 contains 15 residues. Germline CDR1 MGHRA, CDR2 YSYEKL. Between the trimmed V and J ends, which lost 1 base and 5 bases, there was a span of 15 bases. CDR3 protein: CASSQVGQGIDEQYF. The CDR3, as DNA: TGCGCCAGCAGCCAAGTAGGGCAGGGTATCGACGAGCAGTACTTC.

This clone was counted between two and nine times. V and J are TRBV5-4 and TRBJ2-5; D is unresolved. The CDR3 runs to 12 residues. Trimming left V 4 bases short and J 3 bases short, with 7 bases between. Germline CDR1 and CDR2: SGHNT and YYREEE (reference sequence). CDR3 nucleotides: TGTGCCAGCAGCGGTTCCGAAGAGACCCAGTACTTC. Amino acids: CASSGSEETQYF.

Here the CDR3 reads CASSLVVSGASDEQYF. Written as DNA, the CDR3 is TGTGCCAGCAGCTTAGTAGTATCGGGAGCATCGGACGAGCAGTACTTC. The V gene is TRBV7-8, the J gene TRBJ2-7, with a possible D match to TRBD2 (6 bases). The length of the CDR3 is 16 residues. V shed 1 base and J shed 5 bases, with 18 bases lying between them. Germline assignment: CDR1 SGHVS and CDR2 FQNEAQ.

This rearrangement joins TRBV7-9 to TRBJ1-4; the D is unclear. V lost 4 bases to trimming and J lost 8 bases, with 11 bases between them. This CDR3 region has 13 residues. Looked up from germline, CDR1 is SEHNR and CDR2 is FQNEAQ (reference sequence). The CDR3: CASSSSREEKLFF. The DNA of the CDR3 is TGTGCCAGCAGCTCATCTAGGGAAGAAAAACTGTTTTTT.

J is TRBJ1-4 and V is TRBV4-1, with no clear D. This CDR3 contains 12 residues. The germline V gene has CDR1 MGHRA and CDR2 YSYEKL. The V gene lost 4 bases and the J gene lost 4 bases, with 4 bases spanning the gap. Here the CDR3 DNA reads TGCGCCAGCAGCCGGAGTAATGAAAAACTGTTTTTT. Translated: CASSRSNEKLFF.

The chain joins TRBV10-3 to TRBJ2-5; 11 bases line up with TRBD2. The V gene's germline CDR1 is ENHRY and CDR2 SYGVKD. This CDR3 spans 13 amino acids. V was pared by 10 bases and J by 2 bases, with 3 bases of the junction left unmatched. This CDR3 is CATGLAAQETQYF. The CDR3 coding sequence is TGTGCCACGGGACTAGCGGCTCAAGAGACCCAGTACTTC.

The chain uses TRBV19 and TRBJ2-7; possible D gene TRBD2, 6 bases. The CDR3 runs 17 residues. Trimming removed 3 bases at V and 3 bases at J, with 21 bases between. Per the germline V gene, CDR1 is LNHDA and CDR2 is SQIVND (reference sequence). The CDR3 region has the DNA TGTGCCAGTAGTATGTCAGGTCGGGGCGGGAAGAGCTACGAGCAGTACTTC. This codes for CASSMSGRGGKSYEQYF.

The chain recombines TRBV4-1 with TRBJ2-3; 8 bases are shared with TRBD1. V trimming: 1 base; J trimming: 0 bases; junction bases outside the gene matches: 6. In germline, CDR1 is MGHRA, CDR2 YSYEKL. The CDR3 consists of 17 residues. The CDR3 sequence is CASSQGLRTGSTDTQYF. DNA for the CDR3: TGCGCCAGCAGCCAAGGTCTTAGGACAGGGAGCACAGATACGCAGTATTTT.

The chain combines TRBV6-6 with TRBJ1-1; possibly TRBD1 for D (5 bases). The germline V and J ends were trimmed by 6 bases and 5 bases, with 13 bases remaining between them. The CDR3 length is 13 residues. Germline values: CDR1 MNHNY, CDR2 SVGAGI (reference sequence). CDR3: CASRGDGKTEAFF. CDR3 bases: TGTGCCAGCAGGGGGGACGGGAAGACTGAAGCTTTCTTT.